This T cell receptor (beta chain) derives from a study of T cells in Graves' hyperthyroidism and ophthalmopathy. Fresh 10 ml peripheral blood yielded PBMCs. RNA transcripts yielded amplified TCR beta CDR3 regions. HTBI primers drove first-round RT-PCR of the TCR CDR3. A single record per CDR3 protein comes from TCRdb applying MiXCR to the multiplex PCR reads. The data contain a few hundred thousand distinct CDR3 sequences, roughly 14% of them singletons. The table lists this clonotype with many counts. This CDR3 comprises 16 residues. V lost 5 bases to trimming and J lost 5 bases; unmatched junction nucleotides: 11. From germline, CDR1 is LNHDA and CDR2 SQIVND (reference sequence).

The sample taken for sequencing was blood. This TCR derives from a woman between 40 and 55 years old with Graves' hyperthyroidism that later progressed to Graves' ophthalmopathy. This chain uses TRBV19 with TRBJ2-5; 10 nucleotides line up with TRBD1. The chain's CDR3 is CASSPRTGGQRETQYF. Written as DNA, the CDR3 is TGTGCCAGTAGTCCACGGACAGGGGGGCAGAGGGAGACCCAGTACTTC. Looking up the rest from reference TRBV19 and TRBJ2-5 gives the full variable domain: DGGITQSPKYLFRKEGQNVTLSCEQNLNHDAMYWYRQDPGQGLRLIYYSQIVNDFQKGDIAEGYSVSREKKESFPLTVTSAQKNPTAFYLCASSPRTGGQRETQYFGPGTRLLVL.